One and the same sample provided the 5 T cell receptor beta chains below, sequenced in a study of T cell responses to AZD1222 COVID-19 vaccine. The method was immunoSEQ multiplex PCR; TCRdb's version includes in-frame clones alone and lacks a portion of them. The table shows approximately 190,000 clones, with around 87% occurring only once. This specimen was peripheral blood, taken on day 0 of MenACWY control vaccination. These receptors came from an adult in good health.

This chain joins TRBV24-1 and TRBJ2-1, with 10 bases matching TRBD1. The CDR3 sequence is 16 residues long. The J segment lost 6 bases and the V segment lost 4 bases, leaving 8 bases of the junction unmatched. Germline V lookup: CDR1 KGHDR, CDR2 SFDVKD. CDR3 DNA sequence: TGTGCCACCAGTGACCTCGGGACAGGGGAAGGCAATGAGCAGTTCTTC. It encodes CATSDLGTGEGNEQFF.

The CDR3 here is CASSQTYQETQYF. Here the CDR3 DNA reads TGCGCCAGCAGCCAGACCTACCAAGAGACCCAGTACTTC. The rearrangement links TRBV4-3 to TRBJ2-5, with no clear D. Germline CDR1 is LGHNA and CDR2 is YSLEER. The CDR3 consists of 13 residues. V was clipped by 3 bases and J by 0 bases, with 5 bases between them.

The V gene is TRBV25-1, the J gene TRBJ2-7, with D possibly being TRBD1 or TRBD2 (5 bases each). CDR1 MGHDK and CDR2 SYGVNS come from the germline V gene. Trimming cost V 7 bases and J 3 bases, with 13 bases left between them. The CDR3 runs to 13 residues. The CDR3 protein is CASTQGGGYEQYF. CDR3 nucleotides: TGTGCCAGCACCCAGGGTGGAGGCTACGAGCAGTACTTC.

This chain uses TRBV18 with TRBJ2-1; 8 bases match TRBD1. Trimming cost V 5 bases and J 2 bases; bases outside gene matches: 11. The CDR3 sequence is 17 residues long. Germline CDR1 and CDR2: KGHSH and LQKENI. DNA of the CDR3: TGTGCCAGCTCATCCGAGACAGGGGAATTCACCTACAATGAGCAGTTCTTC. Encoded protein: CASSSETGEFTYNEQFF.

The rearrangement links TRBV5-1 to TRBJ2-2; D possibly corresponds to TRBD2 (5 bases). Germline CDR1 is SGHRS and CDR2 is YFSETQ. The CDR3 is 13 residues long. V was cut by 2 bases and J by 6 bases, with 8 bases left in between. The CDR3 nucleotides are TGCGCCAGCAGCTTAGTGGAGGCCGGGGAGCTGTTTTTT. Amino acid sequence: CASSLVEAGELFF.